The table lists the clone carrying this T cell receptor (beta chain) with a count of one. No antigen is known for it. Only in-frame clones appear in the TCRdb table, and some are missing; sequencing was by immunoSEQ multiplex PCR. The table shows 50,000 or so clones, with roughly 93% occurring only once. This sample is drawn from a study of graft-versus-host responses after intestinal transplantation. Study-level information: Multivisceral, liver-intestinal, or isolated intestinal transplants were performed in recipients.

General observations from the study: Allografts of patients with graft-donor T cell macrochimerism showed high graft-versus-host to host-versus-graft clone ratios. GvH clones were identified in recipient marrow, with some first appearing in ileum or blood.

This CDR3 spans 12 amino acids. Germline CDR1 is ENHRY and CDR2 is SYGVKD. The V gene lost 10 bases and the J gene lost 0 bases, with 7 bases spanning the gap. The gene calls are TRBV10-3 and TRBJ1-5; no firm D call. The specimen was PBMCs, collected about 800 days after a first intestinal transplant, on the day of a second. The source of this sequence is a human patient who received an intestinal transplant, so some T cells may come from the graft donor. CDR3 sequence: CATSVSNQPQHF. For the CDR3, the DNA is TGTGCCACCTCGGTTAGCAATCAGCCCCAGCATTTT.